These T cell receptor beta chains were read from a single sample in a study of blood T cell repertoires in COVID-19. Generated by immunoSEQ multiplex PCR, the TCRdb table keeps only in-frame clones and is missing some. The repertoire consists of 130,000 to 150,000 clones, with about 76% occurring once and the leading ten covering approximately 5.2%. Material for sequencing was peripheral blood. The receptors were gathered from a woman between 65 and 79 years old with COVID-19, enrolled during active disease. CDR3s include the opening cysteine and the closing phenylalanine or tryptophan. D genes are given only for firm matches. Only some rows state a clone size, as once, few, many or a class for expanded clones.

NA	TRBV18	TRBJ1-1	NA	TGTGCCAGCTCACCAAACAGGGACGATGAAGCTTTCTTT	CASSPNRDDEAFF
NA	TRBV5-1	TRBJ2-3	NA	TGCGCCAGCAGCTTGGCTGGGACACCGATCTTCACAGATACGCAGTATTTT	CASSLAGTPIFTDTQYF
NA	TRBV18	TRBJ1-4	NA	TGTGCCAGCTCCCCCATGCAGGGGAAAACTAATGAAAAACTGTTTTTT	CASSPMQGKTNEKLFF
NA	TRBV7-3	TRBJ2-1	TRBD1	TGTGCCAGCAGCGCAAATGCCGGGACAGGGGGCATTCGTGTCAATGAGCAGTTCTTC	CASSANAGTGGIRVNEQFF
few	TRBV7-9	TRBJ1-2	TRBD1	TGTGCCAGCGGTTCAGACAGGGGCTATGGCTACACCTTC	CASGSDRGYGYTF
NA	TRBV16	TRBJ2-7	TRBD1	TGTGCCAGCAGCCGCGCCTCGACAGGGGGACCTATGGAGCAGTACTTC	CASSRASTGGPMEQYF
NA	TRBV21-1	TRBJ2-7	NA	TGTGCCACGCTAACTTTGTCCAGGGGGCTATCCTACGAGCAGTACTTC	CATLTLSRGLSYEQYF
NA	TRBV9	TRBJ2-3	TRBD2	TGTGCCAGCAGCGTAGGAGCGGGGGGAGCAGATACGCAGTATTTT	CASSVGAGGADTQYF
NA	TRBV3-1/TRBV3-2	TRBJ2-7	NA	TGTGCCAGCAGCCGGCCGAATTACTACGAGCAGTACTTC	CASSRPNYYEQYF
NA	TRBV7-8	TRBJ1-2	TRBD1	TGTGCCAGCAGCTTGACAGGGGGTGACTATGGCTACACCTTC	CASSLTGGDYGYTF
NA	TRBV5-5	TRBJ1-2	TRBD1	TGTGCCAGCAGCTTACTCGGACAGGGTGATGATGGCTACACCTTC	CASSLLGQGDDGYTF
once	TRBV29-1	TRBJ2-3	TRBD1	TGCAGCGTAGGGACAGGGCTCACAGATACGCAGTATTTT	CSVGTGLTDTQYF
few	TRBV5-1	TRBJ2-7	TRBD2	TGCGCCAGCAGCTACACTCCTCTCGGGGAAAGCGGGGGATACGAGCAGTACTTC	CASSYTPLGESGGYEQYF
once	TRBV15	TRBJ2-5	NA	TGTGCCACCAGCAGAGATCTGGGAACTAGTGGGACCCAGTACTTC	CATSRDLGTSGTQYF
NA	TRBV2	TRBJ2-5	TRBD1	TGTGCCAGCAGTGAAGCGCGACAGGGCGAAGAGACCCAGTACTTC	CASSEARQGEETQYF
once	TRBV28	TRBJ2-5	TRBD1	TGTGCCAGCACCCAAAGTAACAGGGGCCGCCACAAAGGCCAGTACTTC	CASTQSNRGRHKGQYF